These 6 T cell receptor beta chains share one sample of origin, sequenced in a study of T cells in localized non-small cell lung cancer. Profiling relied on immunoSEQ multiplex PCR, and the TCRdb table lists in-frame clones only, not all of them. The table has about 43,000 clones, 91% seen once; the top ten hold over 9.5%. The sample in question was PBMCs, obtained before any cancer treatment. All receptors come from a woman aged 35 to 75 with stage II lung adenocarcinoma.

This chain uses TRBV7-6 with TRBJ1-1; D not certain. The CDR3 extends over 14 amino acids. Trimming pared 4 bases from V and 2 bases from J, leaving 11 bases between. The V gene's germline CDR1 is SGHVS and CDR2 FNYEAQ. The CDR3 spells CASSSFGENTEAFF. CDR3 DNA: TGTGCCAGCAGCTCCTTTGGGGAAAACACTGAAGCTTTCTTT.

This chain uses TRBV10-2 with TRBJ2-3; D remains unclear. Germline V CDR1 and CDR2: WSHSY, SAAADI. V lost 4 bases, J lost 4 bases, and 3 bases lay in between. The CDR3 is 11 amino acids. The CDR3 region is CASSGADTQYF. CDR3 nucleotide sequence: TGCGCCAGCAGTGGCGCAGATACGCAGTATTTT.

DNA for the CDR3: TGTGCCAGCAGCTTAGTCCCTGGAACACTCTACGAGCAGTACTTC. This encodes CASSLVPGTLYEQYF. The J gene is TRBJ2-7, the V gene TRBV7-8; D call uncertain. CDR1 and CDR2 from the germline V gene are SGHVS and FQNEAQ. Trimming took 1 base from V and 3 from J, leaving 13 bases between them. The CDR3 loop spans 15 amino acids. Complete variable domain (other parts from reference TRBV7-8 and TRBJ2-7): GAGVSQSPRYKVAKRGQDVALRCDPISGHVSLFWYQQALGQGPEFLTYFQNEAQLDKSGLPSDRFFAERPEGSVSTLKIQRTQQEDSAVYLCASSLVPGTLYEQYFGPGTRLTVT.

The chain uses TRBV11-3 and TRBJ1-4; TRBD1 is a possible D gene (6 bases). V lost 3 bases and J 8 bases, leaving 13 bases between the germline ends. The CDR3 covers 14 residues. The V gene's germline CDR1 is SGHNT and CDR2 YENEEA. The CDR3 DNA reads TGTGCCAGCAGCTTCTCTACAGGGCGGGAAAAACTGTTTTTT. This sequence encodes CASSFSTGREKLFF.

The J gene is TRBJ1-2, the V gene TRBV29-1; the match to TRBD1 covers 9 bases. CDR3 length: 12 residues. CDR1 SQVTM and CDR2 ANQGSEA come from the germline V gene. With V trimmed by 7 bases and J by 4 bases, 4 bases remained unmatched. Here the CDR3 DNA reads TGCAGCGGGGGACAGGGCCTCTATGGCTACACCTTC. Its translation: CSGGQGLYGYTF.

The genes are TRBV29-1 and TRBJ1-4; D ambiguous. The ends were cut back, 7 bases at V and 7 bases at J, with 16 bases in the middle. The CDR3 extends over 13 amino acids. Germline V lookup: CDR1 SQVTM, CDR2 ANQGSEA. CDR3 bases: TGCAGCGCCTTGGGATGGTTGGGTGAAAAACTGTTTTTT. Translation: CSALGWLGEKLFF.